This TCR beta chain is drawn from a study of monozygotic twins with cystic fibrosis. The CDR3 has 15 residues. The germline V gene has CDR1 LGHNA and CDR2 YNFKEQ. The germline V and J ends were trimmed by 0 bases and 4 bases, with 10 bases remaining between them. Study-wide results and limits: In 13 of 16 pairs, V gene usage was closest to the co-twin's. Clonality was generally low (median approximately 0.0094), higher in the most severe patients.

Comment on this clone: The antigen remains undetermined.

TCRdb's copy holds only in-frame clones and misses some; the assay was immunoSEQ multiplex PCR. The top ten clones hold approximately 1.3% of a sample with tens of thousands of clones, 85% to 90% of them seen once. The sequencing sample was made of blood. The chain is built from TRBV4-2 and TRBJ2-4; unclear D gene. The sequence derives from a woman aged 30 to 39 with cystic fibrosis. The CDR3 is CASSQDRHGKNIQYF. DNA for the CDR3: TGTGCCAGCAGCCAAGATCGGCACGGAAAAAACATTCAGTACTTC.